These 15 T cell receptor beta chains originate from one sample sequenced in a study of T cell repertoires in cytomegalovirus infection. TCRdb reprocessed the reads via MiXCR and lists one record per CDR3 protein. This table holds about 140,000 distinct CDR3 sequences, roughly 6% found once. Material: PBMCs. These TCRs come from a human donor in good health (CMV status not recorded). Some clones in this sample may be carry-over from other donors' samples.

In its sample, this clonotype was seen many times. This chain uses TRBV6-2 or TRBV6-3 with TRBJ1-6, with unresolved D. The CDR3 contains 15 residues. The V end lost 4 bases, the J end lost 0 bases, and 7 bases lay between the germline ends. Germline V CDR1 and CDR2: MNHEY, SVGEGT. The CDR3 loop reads CASSFSFSYNSPLHF. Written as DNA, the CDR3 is TGTGCCAGCAGTTTCAGCTTCTCCTATAATTCACCCCTCCACTTT.

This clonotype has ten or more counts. The CDR3 loop reads CASSTGLAGVNNEQFF. CDR3 bases: TGCGCCAGCAGCACCGGACTAGCGGGGGTTAACAATGAGCAGTTCTTC. The chain is built from TRBV5-1 and TRBJ2-1; TRBD2 agrees at 13 bases. With 4 bases clipped from V and 5 bases from J, the junction kept 6 bases outside the gene matches. The germline V gene has CDR1 SGHRS and CDR2 YFSETQ. The CDR3 spans 16 residues.

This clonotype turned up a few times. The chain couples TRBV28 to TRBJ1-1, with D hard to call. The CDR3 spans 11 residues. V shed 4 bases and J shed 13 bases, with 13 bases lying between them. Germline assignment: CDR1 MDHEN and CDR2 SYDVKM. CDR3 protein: CASSSEEKGFF. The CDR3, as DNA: TGTGCCAGCAGTTCAGAAGAAAAGGGTTTCTTT. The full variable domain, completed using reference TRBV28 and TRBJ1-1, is DVKVTQSSRYLVKRTGEKVFLECVQDMDHENMFWYRQDPGLGLRLIYFSYDVKMKEKGDIPEGYSVSREKKERFSLILESASTNQTSMYLCASSSEEKGFFGQGTRLTVV.

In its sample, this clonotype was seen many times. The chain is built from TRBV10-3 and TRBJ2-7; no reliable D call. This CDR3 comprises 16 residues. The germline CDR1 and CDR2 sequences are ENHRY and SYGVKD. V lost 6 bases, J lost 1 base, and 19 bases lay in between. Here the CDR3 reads CAIRGGLMGQSYEQYF. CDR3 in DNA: TGTGCCATCAGGGGTGGCCTGATGGGTCAATCCTACGAGCAGTACTTC.

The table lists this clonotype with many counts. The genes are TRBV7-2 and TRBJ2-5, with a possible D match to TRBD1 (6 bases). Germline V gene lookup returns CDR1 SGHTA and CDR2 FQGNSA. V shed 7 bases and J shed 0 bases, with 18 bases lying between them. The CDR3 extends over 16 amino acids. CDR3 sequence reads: CASKPSTGRYQETQYF. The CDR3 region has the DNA TGTGCCAGCAAACCTTCGACAGGACGGTACCAAGAGACCCAGTACTTC.

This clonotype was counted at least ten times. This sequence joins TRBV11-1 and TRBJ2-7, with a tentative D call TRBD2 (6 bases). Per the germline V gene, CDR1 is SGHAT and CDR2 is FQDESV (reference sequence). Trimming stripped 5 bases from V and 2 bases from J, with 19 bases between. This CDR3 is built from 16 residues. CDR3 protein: CASSPRLGRGTYEQYF. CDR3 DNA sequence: TGTGCCAGCAGCCCCCGGCTTGGACGGGGGACCTACGAGCAGTACTTC.

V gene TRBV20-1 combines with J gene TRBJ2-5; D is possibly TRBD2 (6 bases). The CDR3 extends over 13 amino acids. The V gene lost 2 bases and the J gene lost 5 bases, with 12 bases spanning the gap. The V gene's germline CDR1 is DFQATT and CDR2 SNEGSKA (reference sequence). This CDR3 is CSARWGGVETQYF. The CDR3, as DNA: TGCAGTGCTAGATGGGGCGGGGTTGAGACCCAGTACTTC.

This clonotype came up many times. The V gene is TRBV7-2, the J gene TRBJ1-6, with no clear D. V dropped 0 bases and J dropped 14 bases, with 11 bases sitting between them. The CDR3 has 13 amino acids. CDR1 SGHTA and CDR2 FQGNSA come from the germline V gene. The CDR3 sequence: CASSLANPRALHF. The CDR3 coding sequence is TGTGCCAGCAGCTTAGCGAACCCCAGAGCCCTCCACTTT.

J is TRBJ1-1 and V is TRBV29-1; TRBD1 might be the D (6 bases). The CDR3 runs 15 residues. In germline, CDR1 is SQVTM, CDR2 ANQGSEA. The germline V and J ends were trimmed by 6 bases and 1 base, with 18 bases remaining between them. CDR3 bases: TGCAGCGTCTTAGGGGGTCGGGGTTCGAACACTGAAGCTTTCTTT. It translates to CSVLGGRGSNTEAFF.

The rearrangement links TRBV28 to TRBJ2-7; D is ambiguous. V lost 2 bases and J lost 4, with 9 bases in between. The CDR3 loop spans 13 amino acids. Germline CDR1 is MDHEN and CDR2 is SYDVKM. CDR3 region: CASSLGRVYEQYF. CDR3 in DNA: TGTGCCAGCAGTTTAGGTAGGGTTTACGAGCAGTACTTC.

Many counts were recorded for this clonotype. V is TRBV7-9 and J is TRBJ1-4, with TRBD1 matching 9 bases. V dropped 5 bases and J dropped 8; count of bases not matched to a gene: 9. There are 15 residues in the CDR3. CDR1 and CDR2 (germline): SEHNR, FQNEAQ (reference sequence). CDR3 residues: CASSTRNRGLEKLFF. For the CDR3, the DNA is TGTGCCAGCAGCACGAGAAACAGGGGGCTGGAAAAACTGTTTTTT.

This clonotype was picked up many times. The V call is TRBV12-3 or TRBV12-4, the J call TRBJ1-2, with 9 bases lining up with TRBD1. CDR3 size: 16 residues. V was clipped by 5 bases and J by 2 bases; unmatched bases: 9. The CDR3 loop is CASSPGTGRVNYGYTF. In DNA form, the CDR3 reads TGTGCCAGCAGTCCAGGGACAGGGCGGGTCAACTATGGCTACACCTTC.

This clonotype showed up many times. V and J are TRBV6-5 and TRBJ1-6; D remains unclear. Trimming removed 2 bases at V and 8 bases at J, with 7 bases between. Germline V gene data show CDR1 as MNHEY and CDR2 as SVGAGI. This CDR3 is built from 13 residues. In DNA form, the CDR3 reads TGTGCCAGCAGTTACAAAGAATATTCACCCCTCCACTTT. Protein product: CASSYKEYSPLHF.

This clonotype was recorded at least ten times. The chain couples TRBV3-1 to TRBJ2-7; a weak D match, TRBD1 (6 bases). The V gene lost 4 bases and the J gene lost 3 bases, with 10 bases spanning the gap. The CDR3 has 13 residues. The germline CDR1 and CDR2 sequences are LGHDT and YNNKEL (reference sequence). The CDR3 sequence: CASSPRTVYEQYF. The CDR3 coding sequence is TGTGCCAGCAGCCCTAGGACAGTCTACGAGCAGTACTTC.

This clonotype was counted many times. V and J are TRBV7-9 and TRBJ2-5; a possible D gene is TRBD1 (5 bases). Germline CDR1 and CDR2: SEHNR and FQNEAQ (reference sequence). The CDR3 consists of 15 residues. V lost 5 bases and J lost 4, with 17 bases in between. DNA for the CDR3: TGTGCCAGCAGCCCTAAACGCAGGGTTAGAGAGACCCAGTACTTC. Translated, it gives CASSPKRRVRETQYF.